This TCR beta chain was found in a study of T cells in Graves' hyperthyroidism and ophthalmopathy. General study results and limits: The blood repertoire included most of the expanded thyroid clonotypes above 0.001.

This CDR3 has 12 amino acids. V lost 8 bases and J 8 bases, leaving 15 bases between the germline ends. The V gene's germline CDR1 is SEHNR and CDR2 FQNEAQ (reference sequence). Hyperthyroidism had been newly diagnosed in patients aged 18 to 65, and its duration was under 2 months. The study left out patients who had uncontrolled infection, other autoimmune disease, pregnancy or lactation. The source material, RNA transcripts, was used to amplify TCR beta CDR3 regions. The primer set for the first-round RT-PCR of the TCR CDR3 was HTBI. A single record per CDR3 protein comes from TCRdb applying MiXCR to the multiplex PCR reads. The table has roughly 840,000 distinct CDR3 sequences, about 38% seen once. This clonotype was observed a single time. Its matching antigen is unknown.

The sequence was collected from a man aged 18 to 30 with Graves' hyperthyroidism. The J gene is TRBJ1-2, the V gene TRBV7-9; no clear D. The sample consisted of blood. The CDR3 sequence: CASVPTAKGYTF. CDR3 bases: TGTGCCAGCGTCCCGACCGCCAAGGGCTACACCTTC.